The source of this T cell receptor beta chain is a study of T cell changes during pregnancy in multiple sclerosis. Sequenced by immunoSEQ multiplex PCR; TCRdb stores in-frame clones only, minus some. The table has 100,000 or so clones, less than 95% seen once. CDR1 and CDR2 from the germline V gene are LNHNV and YYDKDF (reference sequence). Between the trimmed V and J ends, which lost 1 base and 0 bases, there was a span of 4 bases. The CDR3 has 14 amino acids. The chain is built from TRBV15 and TRBJ1-5; the D is unclear. The sample consisted of peripheral blood, taken in the second trimester of pregnancy. The receptor was isolated from a female donor in good health, enrolled as a control in a pregnancy study. The CDR3 sequence is CATSRAGSNQPQHF. The CDR3 DNA reads as TGTGCCACCAGCAGAGCCGGTAGCAATCAGCCCCAGCATTTT.